The 17 T cell receptor beta chains in this list originate from one sample, sequenced in a study. Measured with immunoSEQ multiplex PCR; TCRdb has only the in-frame clones, and not every one. The sample yields around 49,000 clones, approximately 93% seen once. Material: PBMCs. The receptors come from a man between 40 and 49 years old with rheumatoid arthritis.

The rearrangement joins TRBV15 to TRBJ1-5; no firm D call. The V gene lost 4 bases and the J gene lost 3 bases, with 13 bases spanning the gap. The CDR3 length is 15 residues. The germline V gene has CDR1 LNHNV and CDR2 YYDKDF (reference sequence). The CDR3 spells CATSILRPDNQPQHF. DNA of the CDR3: TGTGCCACCAGCATCCTCCGGCCAGACAATCAGCCCCAGCATTTT.

The V call is TRBV24-1, the J call TRBJ2-7, with a possible D match to TRBD1 (5 bases). The germline V and J ends were trimmed by 4 bases and 0 bases, with 9 bases remaining between them. Germline CDR1 reads KGHDR; CDR2 reads SFDVKD. This CDR3 is built from 14 residues. CDR3 sequence reads: CATSETESSYEQYF. CDR3 sequence (DNA): TGTGCCACCAGTGAGACAGAAAGCTCCTACGAGCAGTACTTC.

This CDR3 reads CASSIGQTYNEQFF. In DNA form, the CDR3 reads TGCGCCAGCAGCATAGGACAGACCTACAATGAGCAGTTCTTC. V usage is TRBV5-1 and J usage is TRBJ2-1; D possibly corresponds to TRBD1 (6 bases). Germline lookup yields CDR1 SGHRS and CDR2 YFSETQ. This CDR3 contains 14 residues. V dropped 4 bases and J dropped 2 bases, with 10 bases sitting between them.

The genes are TRBV5-1 and TRBJ2-4; 7 nucleotides align to TRBD2. V lost 4 bases to trimming and J lost 12 bases; unmatched junction nucleotides: 7. Germline V CDR1 and CDR2: SGHRS, YFSETQ. The CDR3 runs 12 residues. CDR3 nucleotide sequence: TGCGCCAGCAGCCCTTCGGGGGGTCCTCAGTACTTC. This codes for CASSPSGGPQYF.

V usage is TRBV9 and J usage is TRBJ2-3; tentative D call: TRBD1 (6 bases). Trimming shortened V by 3 bases and J by 0 bases, and 11 bases separated the two germline ends. The CDR3 totals 15 residues. CDR1 and CDR2 from the germline V gene are SGDLS and YYNGEE. Here the CDR3 reads CASSGTATSTDTQYF. CDR3 DNA: TGTGCCAGCAGCGGGACAGCCACTAGCACAGATACGCAGTATTTT.

The chain is built from TRBV5-1 and TRBJ2-3; 10 bases fit TRBD2. CDR3 length: 18 amino acids. CDR1 SGHRS and CDR2 YFSETQ come from the germline V gene. V gave up 3 bases and J gave up 3 bases; unmatched junction bases: 13. CDR3 protein: CASSSAPSQRGGTDTQYF. Written as DNA, the CDR3 is TGCGCCAGCAGCTCCGCACCTTCCCAGCGGGGGGGGACAGATACGCAGTATTTT.

V is TRBV27 and J is TRBJ1-6, with D uncertain. This CDR3 is 14 amino acids long. V lost 6 bases to trimming and J lost 2 bases, with 8 bases between them. Per the germline V gene, CDR1 is MNHEY and CDR2 is SMNVEV (reference sequence). The chain's CDR3 is CASRPVPYNSPLHF. CDR3 bases: TGTGCCAGCAGACCGGTACCCTATAATTCACCCCTCCACTTT.

The DNA for the CDR3 is TGTGCCAGCAGCTTGAAGCCGGGACCGGTCTACGAGCAGTACTTC. It translates to CASSLKPGPVYEQYF. The chain links TRBV11-1 to TRBJ2-7; D is perhaps TRBD1 or TRBD2 (5 bases each). The CDR3 length is 15 residues. Germline V gives CDR1 SGHAT, CDR2 FQDESV (reference sequence). V lost 3 bases, J lost 3 bases, and 15 bases lay in between.

The J gene is TRBJ1-1, the V gene TRBV7-8; D unclear. This CDR3 has 15 amino acids. The germline V gene has CDR1 SGHVS and CDR2 FQNEAQ. V was trimmed by 0 bases and J by 4 bases, leaving 12 bases between them. The CDR3 here is CASSLARAVGTEAFF. The CDR3 DNA sequence: TGTGCCAGCAGCTTAGCTAGGGCCGTGGGCACTGAAGCTTTCTTT. The whole variable domain, remainder taken from reference TRBV7-8 and TRBJ1-1, is GAGVSQSPRYKVAKRGQDVALRCDPISGHVSLFWYQQALGQGPEFLTYFQNEAQLDKSGLPSDRFFAERPEGSVSTLKIQRTQQEDSAVYLCASSLARAVGTEAFFGQGTRLTVV.

V gene TRBV4-3 combines with J gene TRBJ2-7; possible D gene TRBD1, 6 bases. The germline V gene encodes CDR1 LGHNA and CDR2 YSLEER. V gave up 0 bases and J gave up 3 bases, with 9 bases separating them. The CDR3 length is 14 residues. CDR3 protein: CASSQDGQFYEQYF. The CDR3 DNA follows: TGCGCCAGCAGCCAAGACGGACAGTTCTACGAGCAGTACTTC.

This chain links TRBV7-3 with TRBJ2-5; TRBD2 aligns across 7 bases. The trim removed 1 base at V and 1 base at J, leaving 6 bases unmatched. CDR3 length: 16 residues. Looked up from germline, CDR1 is SGHTA and CDR2 is FQGTGA. The CDR3 sequence is CASSLMAGVGQETQYF. CDR3 bases: TGTGCCAGCAGCTTAATGGCGGGGGTCGGCCAAGAGACCCAGTACTTC.

The genes are TRBV4-3 and TRBJ1-5; unclear D gene. Germline V gene data show CDR1 as LGHNA and CDR2 as YSLEER. CDR3 size: 15 residues. V was clipped by 0 bases and J by 0 bases, with 6 bases between them. The CDR3: CASSQEHDSNQPQHF. The CDR3 DNA is TGCGCCAGCAGCCAAGAGCACGATAGCAATCAGCCCCAGCATTTT.

This chain links TRBV11-2 with TRBJ1-4; D might be TRBD1 (6 bases). The ends were cut back, 5 bases at V and 7 bases at J, with 17 bases in the middle. The CDR3 has 15 amino acids. CDR1 is SGHAT and CDR2 is FQNNGV in the germline V gene. The CDR3 region has the DNA TGTGCCAGCAGCCCTGAACAGGGCGGGGGTGAAAAACTGTTTTTT. Translated, it gives CASSPEQGGGEKLFF.

V gene TRBV5-1 combines with J gene TRBJ1-1; a weak D match, TRBD1 (6 bases). Trimming shortened V by 6 bases and J by 5 bases, and 20 bases separated the two germline ends. Germline-derived CDR1 and CDR2 are SGHRS and YFSETQ. This CDR3 is 15 amino acids long. The CDR3: CASTITGSVGTEAFF. The CDR3 coding sequence is TGCGCCAGCACGATTACAGGGTCCGTAGGGACTGAAGCTTTCTTT. Filled out from reference TRBV5-1 and TRBJ1-1, the complete variable domain reads KAGVTQTPRYLIKTRGQQVTLSCSPISGHRSVSWYQQTPGQGLQFLFEYFSETQRNKGNFPGRFSGRQFSNSRSEMNVSTLELGDSALYLCASTITGSVGTEAFFGQGTRLTVV.

The chain has TRBV6-2 or TRBV6-3 and TRBJ1-4; 8 bases are a match to TRBD1. In germline, CDR1 is MNHEY, CDR2 SVGEGT. This CDR3 is 15 amino acids long. V lost 5 bases, J lost 8 bases, and 10 bases stayed unmatched. The CDR3 coding sequence is TGTGCCAGCAGTCAATCCGGGACAGGCCTCGAAAAACTGTTTTTT. It translates to CASSQSGTGLEKLFF.

CDR3 sequence reads: CASSLSRVGNSPLHF. DNA for the CDR3: TGTGCCAGCAGCTTGTCCAGGGTTGGTAATTCACCCCTCCACTTT. This chain joins TRBV5-6 and TRBJ1-6, with a weak D call TRBD1 (5 bases). The CDR3 is made up of 15 amino acids. V shed 1 base and J shed 6 bases, with 11 bases lying between them. The germline gives CDR1 SGHDT, CDR2 YYEEEE.

The V call is TRBV6-4, the J call TRBJ1-1; D gene uncertain. This CDR3 contains 13 residues. V was cut by 2 bases and J by 5 bases, with 9 bases left in between. Germline lookup yields CDR1 MRHNA and CDR2 SNTAGT. The CDR3 nucleotides are TGTGCCAGCAGTGACCTATTAGGAACTGAAGCTTTCTTT. This sequence encodes CASSDLLGTEAFF.